This T cell receptor (beta chain) emerged from a study of PD-1 blockade in mismatch repair-deficient tumors (dated by TCRdb to 2016 to 2017). Regarding the study in general: The trial enrolled roughly 83 consecutive patients with roughly 13 mismatch repair-deficient cancer types between 2013 and 2016, all previously treated and progressing. Deep sequencing of TCR CDR3 regions was used to track tumor-associated T cell clones in peripheral blood of patients responding to PD-1 blockade. The paper's findings and limits, for the study overall: Tumor-resident clones, often undetectable in blood before treatment, expanded rapidly after pembrolizumab and then contracted, generally before radiologic responses.

Receptor libraries were prepared by the immunoSEQ multiplex PCR assay. The clones in this table, taken by TCRdb from immuneACCESS, are in-frame only. Not every clone is retained; where verified, under half of the shortfall comes from an unresolved V gene, and the cause of the rest is unknown. The table for this sample lists about 22,000 clones; just under 85% of them were counted only once. 15% to 20% of the sample lies in the top ten. On this clone itself: It lacks a known antigen. Base qualities are not at hand, and no much larger clone is one base apart.

CDR1 SGHKS and CDR2 YYEKEE were looked up in the germline V gene (reference sequence). Its CDR3 holds 14 amino acids, cysteine through phenylalanine. Kept here is only the CDR3 DNA, which spans 42 bases and is read in frame from base 1. V is cut by 4 bases and J by 4 bases, and the space between the germline ends is 14 bases. Mismatch repair deficiency in every enrolled patient was established by polymerase chain reaction or immunohistochemistry. TCR sequencing was carried out for three patients who responded to pembrolizumab therapy. The phase II trial prospectively tested pembrolizumab PD-1 blockade in advanced mismatch repair-deficient cancers regardless of tissue of origin. Serial peripheral blood T cell samples were collected before and at multiple times after starting PD-1 blockade. Blood sampling time points were reported as weeks after the first dose of pembrolizumab.

The sequence came from an adult with mismatch repair-deficient cancer. The chain links TRBV5-5 with TRBJ1-1; a tentative D match to TRBD1 spans 5 bases. This specimen was peripheral blood, taken 2 weeks after starting pembrolizumab. Here is the DNA: TGTGCCAGCAGCCCCGGGACTGGGTTCACTGAAGCTTTCTTT. Its translation reads: CASSPGTGFTEAFF.